The 28 T cell receptor beta chains presented below share a single source sample, sequenced in a study of blood T cell repertoires in COVID-19. Clones were sequenced by immunoSEQ multiplex PCR, and TCRdb holds only the in-frame ones, with some missing. Of 43,000 or so clones detected, roughly 87% appear once; the ten largest clones hold over 15%. Sample: peripheral blood. These TCRs come from a man aged 60-69 years with active COVID-19.

The chain links TRBV28 to TRBJ2-6; D possibly corresponds to TRBD1 (6 bases). CDR1 is MDHEN, CDR2 SYDVKM, per germline. The V gene lost 6 bases and the J gene lost 0 bases, with 12 bases spanning the gap. The CDR3 spans 16 residues. CDR3 coding DNA: TGTGCCAGCAGACCAACAGGGACCTCTGGGGCCAACGTCCTGACTTTC. It encodes CASRPTGTSGANVLTF.

This rearrangement joins TRBV18 to TRBJ2-2; the match to TRBD2 covers 8 bases. J lost 0 bases, V lost 0 bases, and 6 bases had no gene match. Germline assignment: CDR1 KGHSH and CDR2 LQKENI. This CDR3 contains 18 residues. As DNA, the CDR3 is TGTGCCAGCTCACCACCCTCGCGGGGGGCCGCGAACACCGGGGAGCTGTTTTTT. Its translation is CASSPPSRGAANTGELFF.

The gene calls are TRBV28 and TRBJ2-7, with D tentatively TRBD1 (5 bases). V lost 6 bases and J 3 bases, leaving 15 bases between the germline ends. The germline CDR1 and CDR2 sequences are MDHEN and SYDVKM. This CDR3 has 14 amino acids. CDR3 region: CASSREKKNYEQYF. As DNA, the CDR3 is TGTGCCAGCAGCAGGGAAAAGAAAAACTACGAGCAGTACTTC. Looking up the rest from reference TRBV28 and TRBJ2-7 gives the full variable domain: DVKVTQSSRYLVKRTGEKVFLECVQDMDHENMFWYRQDPGLGLRLIYFSYDVKMKEKGDIPEGYSVSREKKERFSLILESASTNQTSMYLCASSREKKNYEQYFGPGTRLTVT.

The chain recombines TRBV5-4 with TRBJ2-3, with 8 bases lining up with TRBD1. Per germline, CDR1 SGHNT and CDR2 YYREEE (reference sequence). J was trimmed by 8 bases and V by 5 bases; bases with no gene match: 7. CDR3 length: 13 residues. The CDR3 sequence is CASRPTGESTQYF. In DNA, the CDR3 is TGTGCCAGCAGACCGACAGGGGAGAGTACGCAGTATTTT.

The chain recombines TRBV29-1 with TRBJ1-2, with a possible D match to TRBD1 (5 bases). Germline V gives CDR1 SQVTM, CDR2 ANQGSEA. The CDR3 runs to 13 residues. Trimming cost V 3 bases and J 5 bases, with 13 bases left between them. CDR3 nucleotides: TGCAGCGTTGAGGGCAGGGATGAGTATGGCTACACCTTC. As protein: CSVEGRDEYGYTF. Complete variable domain (other parts from reference TRBV29-1 and TRBJ1-2): SAVISQKPSRDICQRGTSLTIQCQVDSQVTMMFWYRQQPGQSLTLIATANQGSEATYESGFVIDKFPISRPNLTFSTLTVSNMSPEDSSIYLCSVEGRDEYGYTFGSGTRLTVV.

This clone came up once. The chain combines TRBV6-1 with TRBJ2-1; D might be TRBD1 (5 bases). CDR1 and CDR2 from the germline V gene are MNHNS and SASEGT. The germline V and J ends were trimmed by 3 bases and 4 bases, with 13 bases remaining between them. The CDR3 sequence is 15 residues long. The CDR3 DNA reads as TGTGCCAGCAGTGATGCCGGGCAGGGTTACAATGAGCAGTTCTTC. It specifies CASSDAGQGYNEQFF.

This chain connects TRBV6-5 to TRBJ2-7; D remains unclear. The V gene's germline CDR1 is MNHEY and CDR2 SVGAGI. CDR3 length: 11 amino acids. V was trimmed by 8 bases and J by 7 bases, leaving 12 bases between them. CDR3 region: CASGQNKEQYF. Written as DNA, the CDR3 is TGTGCCAGCGGGCAGAATAAAGAGCAGTACTTC.

The chain combines TRBV6-1 with TRBJ2-7; 11 bases align to TRBD2. Germline V gives CDR1 MNHNS, CDR2 SASEGT. Trimming took 6 bases from V and 4 from J; bases not matched to a gene: 5. CDR3 length: 14 residues. CDR3 sequence: CASRMTSGIYEQYF. The DNA for the CDR3 is TGTGCCAGCAGAATGACTAGCGGGATTTACGAGCAGTACTTC.

In this sample, this clone turned up a few times. This chain connects TRBV9 to TRBJ1-1; D gene uncertain. In germline, CDR1 is SGDLS, CDR2 YYNGEE. V gave up 4 bases and J gave up 1 base, with 11 bases separating them. The CDR3 is 14 amino acids. CDR3 in amino acids: CASSSDSGNTEAFF. The DNA of the CDR3 is TGTGCCAGCAGCTCCGACTCTGGGAACACTGAAGCTTTCTTT.

This clone has more than one count but fewer than ten. The chain combines TRBV5-1 with TRBJ2-1; weak D call: TRBD2 (6 bases). This CDR3 has 14 residues. Germline V gene data show CDR1 as SGHRS and CDR2 as YFSETQ. Trimming took 0 bases from V and 7 from J, leaving 11 bases between them. CDR3 bases: TGCGCCAGCAGCTTGGTCGGGGGAGGTAATGAGCAGTTCTTC. Translation: CASSLVGGGNEQFF.

The chain has TRBV7-2 and TRBJ2-7; D is perhaps TRBD2 (5 bases). Germline V gene lookup returns CDR1 SGHTA and CDR2 FQGNSA. Between the trimmed V and J ends, which lost 1 base and 6 bases, there was a span of 22 bases. This CDR3 contains 17 residues. CDR3 amino acids: CASSLGPLRGRAREQYF. In DNA form, the CDR3 reads TGTGCCAGCAGCTTAGGCCCTCTGAGAGGGAGAGCCCGCGAGCAGTACTTC.

The chain recombines TRBV6-5 with TRBJ1-6; no firm D call. Trimming shortened V by 6 bases and J by 8 bases, and 14 bases separated the two germline ends. The germline V gene encodes CDR1 MNHEY and CDR2 SVGAGI. This CDR3 is built from 14 residues. This CDR3 reads CASSGRGVDSPLHF. Here the CDR3 DNA reads TGTGCCAGCAGCGGTCGAGGTGTGGATTCACCCCTCCACTTT.

The chain employs TRBV5-1 and TRBJ1-1, with D possibly being TRBD1 (5 bases). Germline V lookup: CDR1 SGHRS, CDR2 YFSETQ. This CDR3 has 14 amino acids. V lost 0 bases and J lost 5, with 11 bases in between. CDR3: CASSLVPGSTEAFF. In DNA form, the CDR3 reads TGCGCCAGCAGCTTGGTCCCAGGGTCAACTGAAGCTTTCTTT.

The chain uses TRBV9 and TRBJ1-1, with 9 bases that match TRBD1. Germline values: CDR1 SGDLS, CDR2 YYNGEE. The CDR3 is made up of 19 amino acids. J was trimmed by 4 bases and V by 4 bases; bases with no gene match: 20. CDR3 sequence reads: CASSPDPVGQGSWGTEAFF. The CDR3 DNA sequence: TGTGCCAGCAGCCCAGACCCAGTGGGACAGGGAAGTTGGGGCACTGAAGCTTTCTTT.

The table lists this clone with a count of one. V gene TRBV28 combines with J gene TRBJ2-5; a possible D gene is TRBD2 (5 bases). The V end lost 6 bases, the J end lost 2 bases, and 13 bases lay between the germline ends. Germline V lookup: CDR1 MDHEN, CDR2 SYDVKM. The CDR3 totals 14 residues. CDR3 region: CASRPPGLQETQYF. In DNA form, the CDR3 reads TGTGCCAGCAGGCCCCCGGGATTACAAGAGACCCAGTACTTC.

The V and J genes are TRBV4-3 and TRBJ2-1; 10 nucleotides align to TRBD1. The CDR3 has 17 amino acids. Germline V gives CDR1 LGHNA, CDR2 YSLEER. The trim removed 3 bases at V and 1 base at J, leaving 6 bases unmatched. DNA of the CDR3: TGCGCCAGCAGCCAGGACTGGACAGGGGGGTCCTACAATGAGCAGTTCTTC. Translation gives CASSQDWTGGSYNEQFF.

The rearrangement uses TRBV6-5 and TRBJ2-3; TRBD1 aligns across 9 bases. CDR3 length equals 14 residues. CDR1 is MNHEY, CDR2 SVGAGI, per germline. After removal of 11 bases from V and 4 bases from J, the junction contained 10 bases not matched to a gene. CDR3 sequence: CAGQDRGHSDTQYF. DNA for the CDR3: TGTGCCGGCCAGGACAGGGGTCACTCAGATACGCAGTATTTT.

This rearrangement joins TRBV5-4 to TRBJ2-5; 8 bases fit TRBD2. CDR3 length: 15 amino acids. Looked up from germline, CDR1 is SGHNT and CDR2 is YYREEE (reference sequence). The junction had 10 bases not matched to a gene; V was cut back by 4 bases and J by 5 bases. CDR3 DNA: TGTGCCAGCAGCCCCCTTAGCGGGGCGGGGGAGACCCAGTACTTC. Translating gives CASSPLSGAGETQYF.

J is TRBJ1-2 and V is TRBV24-1, with D maybe TRBD1 (6 bases). This CDR3 has 14 residues. The germline V gene has CDR1 KGHDR and CDR2 SFDVKD. The V gene lost 0 bases and the J gene lost 4 bases, with 8 bases spanning the gap. The CDR3 sequence is CATSDLGQSYGYTF. The CDR3 nucleotides read TGTGCCACCAGTGATTTGGGACAGTCCTATGGCTACACCTTC.

The rearrangement joins TRBV18 to TRBJ2-2, with D hard to call. The CDR3 has 15 residues. CDR1 KGHSH and CDR2 LQKENI come from the germline V gene. V lost 1 base, J lost 1 base, and 7 bases lay in between. CDR3 sequence reads: CASSPLDLNTGELFF. CDR3 nucleotide sequence: TGTGCCAGCTCACCACTTGACTTGAACACCGGGGAGCTGTTTTTT.

The chain uses TRBV6-4 and TRBJ2-3, with D possibly TRBD2 on 6 matching bases. Germline CDR1 reads MRHNA; CDR2 reads SNTAGT. The CDR3 runs 15 residues. V lost 0 bases to trimming and J lost 2 bases, with 9 bases between them. The CDR3 coding sequence is TGTGCCAGCAGTGACTCGGAGGGTACCACAGATACGCAGTATTTT. Translation gives CASSDSEGTTDTQYF.

The rearrangement uses TRBV7-9 and TRBJ2-1; tentative D call: TRBD2 (7 bases). The CDR3 sequence is 15 residues long. The germline CDR1 and CDR2 sequences are SEHNR and FQNEAQ (reference sequence). V was clipped by 5 bases and J by 7 bases, with 18 bases between them. In DNA, the CDR3 is TGTGCCAGCAGCAATCGGGGGGCCGGGGAGAATGAGCAGTTCTTC. Protein sequence: CASSNRGAGENEQFF.

The CDR3 DNA reads TGTGCCAGCAGCCCCGGGGGGAGTGGCAATCAGCCCCAGCATTTT. It encodes CASSPGGSGNQPQHF. The chain carries TRBV6-6 and TRBJ1-5; tentative D call: TRBD1 (5 bases). Per germline, CDR1 MNHNY and CDR2 SVGAGI (reference sequence). V lost 6 bases, J lost 2 bases, and 14 bases lay in between. CDR3 length: 15 residues.

In DNA, the CDR3 is TGCGCCAGCAGCCAAGTAGGAGGGAGCGAAAAACTGTTTTTT. It specifies CASSQVGGSEKLFF. V usage is TRBV4-3 and J usage is TRBJ1-4; D ambiguous. Germline V CDR1 and CDR2: LGHNA, YSLEER. The CDR3 contains 14 residues. V lost 1 base and J 8 bases, leaving 11 bases between the germline ends.

The table lists this clone with a count of one. The chain is built from TRBV28 and TRBJ2-3, with TRBD2 matching 7 bases. V lost 5 bases to trimming and J lost 3 bases; unmatched junction nucleotides: 8. The CDR3 is 15 amino acids. Germline V gene lookup returns CDR1 MDHEN and CDR2 SYDVKM. The CDR3 bases are TGTGCCAGCAGTCCCCTAGCGGAGAGGACAGATACGCAGTATTTT. Residues: CASSPLAERTDTQYF.

The V gene is TRBV9, the J gene TRBJ2-1; D possibly corresponds to TRBD1 (6 bases). Germline V CDR1 and CDR2: SGDLS, YYNGEE. The CDR3 has 13 residues. Trimming left V 0 bases short and J 15 bases short, with 16 bases between. Written as DNA, the CDR3 is TGTGCCAGCAGCGTAGTGGGGCAAGGGGGACGGTTCTTC. As protein: CASSVVGQGGRFF.

The chain is built from TRBV9 and TRBJ2-7; 9 positions agree with TRBD1. V dropped 0 bases and J dropped 6; count of bases not matched to a gene: 4. Per germline, CDR1 SGDLS and CDR2 YYNGEE. CDR3 length: 14 residues. DNA of the CDR3: TGTGCCAGCAGCGTAGGACAGGGGGTATTCGAGCAGTACTTC. Residues: CASSVGQGVFEQYF.

The chain couples TRBV4-1 to TRBJ1-5, with 10 bases matching TRBD1. The J segment lost 4 bases and the V segment lost 5 bases, leaving 8 bases of the junction unmatched. The CDR3 totals 16 residues. The germline V gene encodes CDR1 MGHRA and CDR2 YSYEKL. The CDR3 region has the DNA TGCGCCAGCAGCACTATACCGGGACAGGGGAATCAGCCCCAGCATTTT. Translation gives CASSTIPGQGNQPQHF.